A selection of T cell receptor beta chains follows, all from one sample in a study of regulatory T cells. The protocol was immunoSEQ multiplex PCR, while the TCRdb copy is restricted to in-frame clones and leaves out a portion. The table records a few thousand clones, more than 80% of them present only once. The sequencing sample was made of CD8+ T cells sorted from blood. The receptors shown here come from a child younger than 18 with CD3G deficiency. The CDR3 runs from the conserved cysteine through the conserved F or W. A D gene is named only where the DNA matches it firmly. Only part of the rows carry a size: once, few, many, or a class if the clone is expanded.

cdr3_aa | cdr3_nt | clone_size | j_call | v_call | d_call
CASSELWSTGELFF | TGTGCCAGCAGTGAATTATGGAGCACCGGGGAGCTGTTTTTT | - | TRBJ2-2 | TRBV6-1 | -
CASSFGWGDTYEQYF | TGTGCCAGCAGCTTTGGGTGGGGGGATACCTACGAGCAGTACTTC | - | TRBJ2-7 | TRBV11-2 | -
CASSYAGYNEQFF | TGTGCCAGCAGCTATGCAGGTTACAATGAGCAGTTCTTC | - | TRBJ2-1 | TRBV13 | -
CASSLGTGRINYEQYF | TGCGCCAGCAGCTTGGGGACCGGACGGATAAACTACGAGCAGTACTTC | - | TRBJ2-7 | TRBV5-1 | -
CASGPGSGANVLTF | TGTGCCAGCGGGCCAGGCTCTGGGGCCAACGTCCTGACTTTC | - | TRBJ2-6 | TRBV28 | -
CAISDRDRGNTGELFF | TGTGCCATCAGTGACCGGGACAGGGGTAACACCGGGGAGCTGTTTTTT | - | TRBJ2-2 | TRBV10-3 | TRBD1
CASSRRELYEQYF | TGTGCCAGCAGTAGACGTGAGCTCTACGAGCAGTACTTC | once | TRBJ2-7 | TRBV6-1 | -
CASSQRTGAYGYTF | TGTGCCAGCAGTCAGCGGACAGGGGCCTATGGCTACACCTTC | few | TRBJ1-2 | TRBV6-1 | TRBD1
CASSGGTEAFF | TGCGCCAGCAGCGGGGGAACTGAAGCTTTCTTT | - | TRBJ1-1 | TRBV4-1 | -
CASSLGTGAYEQYF | TGTGCCAGCAGTTTAGGGACAGGGGCTTACGAGCAGTACTTC | - | TRBJ2-7 | TRBV28 | TRBD1
CASSPPRGTYYEQYF | TGTGCCAGCAGCCCGCCCAGGGGGACCTACTACGAGCAGTACTTC | - | TRBJ2-7 | TRBV7-9 | TRBD1
CASSIRGGQETQYF | TGTGCCAGCAGCATCCGCGGGGGCCAAGAGACCCAGTACTTC | - | TRBJ2-5 | TRBV13 | TRBD2
CASSLASNEQYF | TGTGCCAGCAGCTTAGCTAGCAATGAGCAGTACTTC | - | TRBJ2-7 | TRBV7-9 | -
CASSLFSGEQYF | TGTGCCAGCAGCTTATTTAGCGGGGAGCAGTACTTC | - | TRBJ2-7 | TRBV7-8 | TRBD2
CASSRGTGLYNEQFF | TGTGCCAGCAGCCGGGGGACAGGACTCTACAATGAGCAGTTCTTC | - | TRBJ2-1 | TRBV7-9 | TRBD1
CASSPSGYEQYF | TGTGCCAGCAGCCCCTCAGGGTACGAGCAGTACTTC | - | TRBJ2-7 | TRBV6-6 | -
CASSLGMGTDTQYF | TGTGCCAGCAGTCTAGGGATGGGCACAGATACGCAGTATTTT | large | TRBJ2-3 | TRBV28 | -
CASSPASGTAKYNEQFF | TGCGCCAGCAGCCCGGCGTCCGGGACCGCCAAGTATAATGAGCAGTTCTTC | - | TRBJ2-1 | TRBV5-1 | -
CASSPGLARAEQFF | TGTGCCAGTAGTCCAGGACTAGCTCGCGCTGAGCAGTTCTTC | - | TRBJ2-1 | TRBV19 | TRBD2
CASSNRMNQPQHF | TGTGCCAGTAGTAATCGGATGAATCAGCCCCAGCATTTT | - | TRBJ1-5 | TRBV19 | -
CASSLTGGVDTQYF | TGTGCCAGCAGTCTGACAGGGGGTGTGGATACGCAGTATTTT | - | TRBJ2-3 | TRBV27 | TRBD1
CASSWGLADLYQETQYF | TGTGCCAGCAGCTGGGGACTAGCGGATCTATACCAAGAGACCCAGTACTTC | - | TRBJ2-5 | TRBV7-9 | TRBD2
CASSLGRYTEAFF | TGTGCCAGCAGTTTGGGTAGATACACTGAAGCTTTCTTT | - | TRBJ1-1 | TRBV27 | -
CASSLGLADYNEQFF | TGCGCCAGCAGCTTGGGCCTAGCGGACTACAATGAGCAGTTCTTC | - | TRBJ2-1 | TRBV5-1 | TRBD2
CASSIGVQGNNEQFF | TGTGCCAGCTCGATCGGGGTGCAGGGAAACAATGAGCAGTTCTTC | - | TRBJ2-1 | TRBV7-9 | -
CASSLLGDANTGELFF | TGTGCCAGCAGTTTATTGGGGGATGCGAACACCGGGGAGCTGTTTTTT | - | TRBJ2-2 | TRBV28 | -
CASSQATQPTYEQYF | TGTGCCAGCAGCCAGGCCACCCAGCCTACCTACGAGCAGTACTTC | - | TRBJ2-7 | TRBV7-8 | -
CAISEEQGAGANVLTF | TGTGCCATCAGCGAAGAACAGGGGGCTGGGGCCAACGTCCTGACTTTC | - | TRBJ2-6 | TRBV10-3 | TRBD1
CASSEGTSISGYTF | TGCGCCAGCAGTGAAGGGACGTCTATTAGCGGCTACACCTTC | - | TRBJ1-2 | TRBV10-2 | -
CASSALGNEQFF | TGTGCCAGCAGCGCCCTAGGCAATGAGCAGTTCTTC | few | TRBJ2-1 | TRBV11-2 | -
CASKGPYYGYTF | TGTGCCAGCAAGGGGCCCTACTATGGCTACACCTTC | - | TRBJ1-2 | TRBV6-1 | -
CASSFGGPPTF | TGTGCCAGCAGTTTCGGAGGGCCCCCCACCTTC | once | TRBJ1-2 | TRBV28 | -
CASSSSGTRSEQYF | TGTGCCAGCAGCTCTAGCGGGACTAGAAGTGAGCAGTACTTC | few | TRBJ2-7 | TRBV7-8 | TRBD2
CASRVDRGNNEQFF | TGTGCCAGCAGGGTCGACAGGGGAAATAATGAGCAGTTCTTC | once | TRBJ2-1 | TRBV6-1 | TRBD1
CASSPVGGGDEQFF | TGTGCCAGCAGTCCCGTCGGGGGCGGGGATGAGCAGTTCTTC | - | TRBJ2-1 | TRBV7-9 | -
CASSLGTSGANVLTF | TGCGCCAGCAGCTTGGGGACCTCTGGGGCCAACGTCCTGACTTTC | few | TRBJ2-6 | TRBV5-1 | -
CASSIDPGIDFNTEAFF | TGTGCCAGTAGTATAGACCCCGGGATAGATTTTAACACTGAAGCTTTCTTT | - | TRBJ1-1 | TRBV19 | -
CASSLPDGGELFF | TGTGCCAGCAGTTTACCCGACGGCGGGGAGCTGTTTTTT | - | TRBJ2-2 | TRBV28 | -
CASSFLGRNTEAFF | TGCGCCAGCAGCTTTCTTGGGAGGAACACTGAAGCTTTCTTT | - | TRBJ1-1 | TRBV5-1 | -
CASSLGTRVDEQYF | TGTGCCAGCAGTCTCGGGACTAGGGTCGACGAGCAGTACTTC | - | TRBJ2-7 | TRBV6-1 | TRBD2
CASSPNYEQYF | TGTGCCAGCTCACCGAACTACGAGCAGTACTTC | - | TRBJ2-7 | TRBV18 | -
CASSPGVTGELFF | TGTGCCAGCAGCCCGGGGGTTACCGGGGAGCTGTTTTTT | - | TRBJ2-2 | TRBV7-3 | -
CASSGQTLAGTDTQYF | TGTGCCAGCAGCGGGCAGACCCTCGCGGGCACAGATACGCAGTATTTT | - | TRBJ2-3 | TRBV7-9 | -
CASSSPYSHSETGANQPQHF | TGTGCCAGCAGTTCGCCCTACTCCCATTCCGAGACAGGGGCCAATCAGCCCCAGCATTTT | few | TRBJ1-5 | TRBV28 | TRBD1
CASSPREVDQPQHF | TGTGCCAGCAGTCCCAGAGAGGTCGATCAGCCCCAGCATTTT | - | TRBJ1-5 | TRBV28 | -
CASSEEWPKNEQFF | TGTGCCAGCAGTGAAGAGTGGCCCAAGAATGAGCAGTTCTTC | few | TRBJ2-1 | TRBV6-8 | -
CASSARVGETQYF | TGTGCCAGCAGTGCCAGGGTGGGGGAGACCCAGTACTTC | - | TRBJ2-5 | TRBV27 | -
CASSFRVGELFF | TGTGCCAGCAGCTTTAGGGTCGGGGAGCTGTTTTTT | - | TRBJ2-2 | TRBV11-3 | -
CASSRTGGVTGELFF | TGTGCCAGTTCCCGGACAGGGGGAGTCACCGGGGAGCTGTTTTTT | - | TRBJ2-2 | TRBV19 | TRBD1
CATLGEFPDTQYF | TGTGCCACCCTCGGGGAGTTCCCAGATACGCAGTATTTT | - | TRBJ2-3 | TRBV28 | -
CASSYLGDTQYF | TGTGCCAGCAGTTACTTAGGGGATACGCAGTATTTT | once | TRBJ2-3 | TRBV6-6 | -
CASSEHSKEDEQYF | TGTGCCAGCAGTGAGCACAGTAAAGAGGACGAGCAGTACTTC | few | TRBJ2-7 | TRBV6-1 | -
CASSSAGKDHEGYTF | TGTGCCAGCAGCTCGGCAGGGAAGGACCACGAGGGCTACACCTTC | - | TRBJ1-2 | TRBV7-9 | -
CASSLAFYTEAFF | TGTGCCAGCAGCTTAGCCTTCTACACTGAAGCTTTCTTT | - | TRBJ1-1 | TRBV11-2 | -
CASSPFGTGNEKLFF | TGTGCCAGCAGCCCCTTTGGGACAGGCAATGAAAAACTGTTTTTT | - | TRBJ1-4 | TRBV28 | TRBD1
CASSLGTGKETQYF | TGTGCCAGCAGCTTAGGGACAGGGAAAGAGACCCAGTACTTC | few | TRBJ2-5 | TRBV7-3 | TRBD1
CASGVGRGYEQYF | TGTGCCAGCGGGGTAGGAAGAGGCTACGAGCAGTACTTC | once | TRBJ2-7 | TRBV6-1 | -
CASTPLGGLDYGYTF | TGTGCCAGCACGCCTCTAGGGGGGCTCGACTATGGCTACACCTTC | few | TRBJ1-2 | TRBV6-1 | -
CASSFGQGGDEQYF | TGCGCCAGCAGCTTTGGACAGGGTGGTGACGAGCAGTACTTC | - | TRBJ2-7 | TRBV5-1 | TRBD1
CASSLPRLAGEKETQYF | TGTGCCAGCAGCTTGCCAAGACTAGCGGGAGAAAAGGAGACCCAGTACTTC | once | TRBJ2-5 | TRBV11-2 | TRBD2